The T cell receptor (beta chain) under discussion was sequenced for a study of cytomegalovirus exposure and HLA in healthy donors. Study-wide results and caveats: About 87% or about 30% of the time was how often most TCR beta V segments were productive, according to an earlier analysis. In a later analysis, HLA-associated beta chains showed higher expansion and lower generation probabilities than comparable chains. In a later analysis, most CMV-associated TCR beta chains appeared HLA-restricted.

This clone has just a few counts. The antigen is not known. It was with 60 Vbeta and 13 Jbeta primers that the PCR ran. Assay used: immunoSEQ multiplex PCR; TCRdb lists only in-frame clones, some missing. The data contain 70,000 to 100,000 clones, approximately 64% of them seen just once; the ten biggest clones take up 20% to 25%. The specimen was PBMCs. The sequence was collected from a woman aged 50 to 65 in good health and CMV-seropositive.

The CDR3 loop reads CASSLTGVTEQYF. Written as DNA, the CDR3 is TGTGCCAGCAGCTTAACAGGAGTCACGGAGCAGTACTTC. The chain joins TRBV7-2 to TRBJ2-7; maybe TRBD1 (5 bases). Germline V lookup: CDR1 SGHTA, CDR2 FQGNSA. CDR3 size: 13 residues. V was trimmed by 2 bases and J by 7 bases, leaving 12 bases between them.